The text below deals with one T cell receptor beta chain. Its antigen is not known. 5'RACE primed from the constant segment yielded TCR alpha and TCR beta cDNA libraries bearing sample barcodes and UMIs. TCRdb reanalysed the 5' RACE reads using MiXCR and keeps one entry per CDR3 protein. This repertoire shows 200,000 to 250,000 distinct CDR3 sequences, roughly 10% found once; its top ten account for roughly a fifth. The CDR3 contains 15 residues. The V gene's germline CDR1 is MDHEN and CDR2 SYDVKM. V lost 8 bases to trimming and J lost 0 bases, with 15 bases between them. The sample comes from a study of T-cell memory formation after mild COVID-19. Study at large: For the most part, TCR clusters were specific to one donor.

General observations from the study: CD4+ bias marked clones expanding day 15 to 37, unlike balanced contracting clones.

The sample taken for sequencing was PBMCs or a T cell subset sorted from them (not recorded which). The rearrangement links TRBV28 to TRBJ2-3; D not certain. This sequence originates from a man between 18 and 29 years old who had mild COVID-19 (a few samples of this study predate the infection). Cell type and time point are not known. The CDR3 DNA reads as TGTGCCAGCGGTGAAACGAGAGGCAGCACAGATACGCAGTATTTT. Translation: CASGETRGSTDTQYF. Drawing the rest from reference TRBV28 and TRBJ2-3, the complete variable domain is DVKVTQSSRYLVKRTGEKVFLECVQDMDHENMFWYRQDPGLGLRLIYFSYDVKMKEKGDIPEGYSVSREKKERFSLILESASTNQTSMYLCASGETRGSTDTQYFGPGTRLTVL.